The TCR beta chain under discussion was sequenced for a study of post-analysis software for immune sequencing data. General study points: Controls' normalized Chao1 diversity significantly exceeded that of multiple sclerosis patients. When patients were compared with controls, about 5 TRBV segments were more frequent, TRBV5-6, TRBV5-1 and TRBV20-1 among them.

The CDR3 has 18 amino acids. J lost 7 bases, V lost 1 base, and 17 bases had no gene match. Germline CDR1 and CDR2: SEHNR and FQNEAQ (reference sequence). Every TCR beta cDNA library bore unique molecular identifiers. Between about 1 and 10 million T cells gave rise to a few hundred thousand cDNA molecules. TCRdb re-derived calls from the PCR reads in MiXCR, one entry per CDR3 protein. The sample includes around 770,000 distinct CDR3 sequences, roughly 50% of them seen just once. Comments on this clonotype: The antigen remains undetermined.

The sequence was collected from a girl aged 10-17 years with multiple sclerosis. The sequenced sample consisted of blood. The rearrangement links TRBV7-9 to TRBJ2-7; 9 bases map to TRBD1. The CDR3 sequence is CASSLGPFRTGVYNEQYF. CDR3 in DNA: TGTGCCAGCAGCTTAGGGCCCTTCCGGACAGGGGTCTACAATGAGCAGTACTTC.